This T cell receptor (beta chain) was obtained from a study of blood T cells in healthy people across ages. As for this clonotype: Its specificity is unknown.

Germline assignment: CDR1 MGHRA and CDR2 YSYEKL. V shed 3 bases, J shed 7 bases, and the junction held 9 bases outside the gene matches. The CDR3 length is 15 residues. Using a J-beta primer mix together with a sample-barcoded 5' primer, a second PCR was run for about 6 to 11 cycles. TCRdb redid the calling of the 5' RACE reads with MiXCR, one entry per CDR3 protein. The sample gives about 1,400,000 distinct CDR3 sequences, around 42% of which show up once; 7.9% is in the top ten. Study-level findings and limits: Unknown CMV status may confound age-related changes in expanded clones.

The clonotype comes from a young woman in good health. The sample consisted of blood. The rearrangement uses TRBV4-1 and TRBJ2-7, with 10 bases fitting TRBD2. In nucleotides, the CDR3 is TGCGCCAGCAGCCAGCTAGCGGGAGAGAACAATGAGCAGTACTTC. This encodes CASSQLAGENNEQYF.